Listed below are T cell receptor beta chains from one sample, sequenced in a study of blood T cell repertoires in COVID-19. Here immunoSEQ multiplex PCR was the method, and the copy in TCRdb shows in-frame clones only, minus some. Among 300,000 to 400,000 clones listed, 85% were seen once. Sequencing was performed on peripheral blood. The receptors were sampled from a human donor in a cohort sampled during active COVID-19. Both conserved end residues are part of each CDR3. A D gene is named only where the DNA matches it firmly.

D: -; V: TRBV21-1; length: 16; CDR3: CASSSTSGGNLHEQYF
D: TRBD1; V: TRBV18; length: 17; CDR3: CASSPHGPGQGVNEQFF
D: -; V: TRBV25-1; length: 11; CDR3: CASSRRTEAFF
D: -; V: TRBV6-1; length: 13; CDR3: CASSERYNYEQYF
D: -; V: TRBV19; length: 18; CDR3: CASTYDPSSEANTGELFF
D: -; V: TRBV7-2; length: 14; CDR3: CASSTLATNEKLFF
D: -; V: TRBV19; length: 11; CDR3: CATGGLQPQHF
D: TRBD1; V: TRBV6-1; length: 15; CDR3: CASSDLPGGHGELFF
D: -; V: TRBV11-1; length: 11; CDR3: CASSLRREAFF
D: TRBD1; V: TRBV30; length: 17; CDR3: CAWSVLIVGTGTSEQYF
D: -; V: TRBV10-3; length: 15; CDR3: CAIRLSRQANSPLHF
D: -; V: TRBV14; length: 15; CDR3: CASSLASTSNYEQYF
D: TRBD2; V: TRBV7-8; length: 19; CDR3: CASSFIPALAGGPRETQYF
D: -; V: TRBV9; length: 18; CDR3: CASSVVRDTEYSYNEQFF
D: TRBD1; V: TRBV2; length: 14; CDR3: CASFFRAGGETQYF
D: TRBD1; V: TRBV12-5; length: 14; CDR3: CASGANRGTGGYTF
D: TRBD1; V: TRBV6-5; length: 14; CDR3: CASSRTGSDYGYTF
D: -; V: TRBV5-8; length: 15; CDR3: CASSLGPNRINIQYF
D: TRBD1; V: TRBV7-3; length: 13; CDR3: CASSEQGARGYTF
D: TRBD1; V: TRBV3-1/TRBV3-2; length: 15; CDR3: CASSQFIQGVGGYTF
D: -; V: TRBV30; length: 16; CDR3: CAWSVAGVVGNQPQHF
D: -; V: TRBV27; length: 12; CDR3: CASSLGRDTQYF
D: -; V: TRBV19; length: 15; CDR3: CASRKTSIRQAGYTF
D: TRBD1; V: TRBV4-1; length: 15; CDR3: CASRRTGTANEKLFF
D: -; V: TRBV7-2; length: 14; CDR3: CASSLGRGYTEAFF
D: -; V: TRBV4-1; length: 14; CDR3: CASSQASQGYEQYF
D: -; V: TRBV5-5; length: 14; CDR3: CASSLDGGGNTIYF
D: -; V: TRBV7-3; length: 14; CDR3: CASSLKGLSGELFF
D: -; V: TRBV23-1; length: 17; CDR3: CASSQSPRWGPRNIQYF